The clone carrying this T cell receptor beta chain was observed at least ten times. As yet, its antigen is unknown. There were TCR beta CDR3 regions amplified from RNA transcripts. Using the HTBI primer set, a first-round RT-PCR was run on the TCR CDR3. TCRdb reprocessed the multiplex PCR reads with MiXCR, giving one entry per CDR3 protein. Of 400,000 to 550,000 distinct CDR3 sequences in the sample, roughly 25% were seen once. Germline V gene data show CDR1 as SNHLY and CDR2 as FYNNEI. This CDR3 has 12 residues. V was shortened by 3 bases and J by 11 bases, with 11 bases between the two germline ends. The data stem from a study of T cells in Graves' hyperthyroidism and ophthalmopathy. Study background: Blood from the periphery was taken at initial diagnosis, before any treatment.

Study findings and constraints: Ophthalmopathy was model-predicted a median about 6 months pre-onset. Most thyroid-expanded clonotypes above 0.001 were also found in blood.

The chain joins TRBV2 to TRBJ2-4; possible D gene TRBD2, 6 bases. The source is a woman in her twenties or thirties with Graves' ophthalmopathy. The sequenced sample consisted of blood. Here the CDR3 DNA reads TGTGCCAGCAGTGATAGCGCTAGCGTTCAGTACTTC. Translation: CASSDSASVQYF.